These T cell receptor beta chains were read from a single sample in a study of blood T cell repertoires in COVID-19. This table comes from immunoSEQ multiplex PCR, and its TCRdb copy is limited to in-frame clones, with some not included. The sample records fewer than 300,000 clones, 90% being singletons. The specimen was PBMCs or T cells enriched from blood (not recorded which). Receptor source: a woman under 40 who had recovered from COVID-19. CDR3s include the opening cysteine and the closing phenylalanine or tryptophan. Each record gives: V gene, J gene, clone size, D gene, CDR3 length, CDR3 protein, CDR3 DNA. D genes are given only for firm matches. Clone sizes are given selectively: once, few, many, or a class where the clone is expanded.

>TRBV7-9|TRBJ1-1|NA|TRBD1|13
CAGRQGVETEAFF
TGTGCCGGCCGACAGGGGGTAGAAACTGAAGCTTTCTTT
>TRBV28|TRBJ2-5|NA|NA|12
CASSFLQETQYF
TGTGCCAGCAGTTTCCTCCAAGAGACCCAGTACTTC
>TRBV2|TRBJ2-3|NA|NA|14
CASREQTGSDTQYF
TGTGCCAGCAGGGAACAAACAGGGTCAGATACGCAGTATTTT
>TRBV5-1|TRBJ1-5|NA|NA|15
CASSLAGANNQPQHF
TGCGCCAGCAGCTTGGCAGGGGCGAACAATCAGCCCCAGCATTTT
>TRBV2|TRBJ1-6|NA|NA|13
CASSELRDSPLHF
TGTGCCAGCAGTGAACTCAGGGATTCACCCCTCCACTTT
>TRBV7-9|TRBJ2-7|NA|TRBD2|17
CASSLVPGLASSYEQYF
TGTGCCAGCAGCTTAGTTCCAGGACTAGCCTCCTCCTACGAGCAGTACTTC
>TRBV4-3|TRBJ1-2|few|TRBD1|16
CASSQGTARSNYGYTF
TGCGCCAGCAGCCAGGGGACAGCCAGATCTAACTATGGCTACACCTTC
>TRBV6-4|TRBJ2-4|NA|NA|14
CARLGHPTANIQYF
TGTGCCAGGTTGGGGCACCCGACCGCTAACATTCAGTACTTC
>TRBV27|TRBJ1-5|NA|NA|16
CASSSEQGYRNQPQHF
TGTGCCAGCAGTTCCGAACAGGGTTACCGCAATCAGCCCCAGCATTTT
>TRBV5-4|TRBJ1-1|NA|NA|14
CASSPDTVNTEAFF
TGTGCCAGCAGCCCGGACACCGTGAACACTGAAGCTTTCTTT
>TRBV19|TRBJ2-4|NA|TRBD1|14
CASTRGQGMNIQYF
TGTGCCAGCACTCGAGGACAGGGGATGAACATTCAGTACTTC
>TRBV28|TRBJ2-4|few|TRBD1|15
CASSFGTGTKNIQYF
TGTGCCAGCAGTTTTGGGACAGGGACCAAAAACATTCAGTACTTC
>TRBV7-9|TRBJ2-5|NA|NA|15
CASTPGRLDQETQYF
TGTGCCAGCACCCCCGGTAGACTAGACCAAGAGACCCAGTACTTC